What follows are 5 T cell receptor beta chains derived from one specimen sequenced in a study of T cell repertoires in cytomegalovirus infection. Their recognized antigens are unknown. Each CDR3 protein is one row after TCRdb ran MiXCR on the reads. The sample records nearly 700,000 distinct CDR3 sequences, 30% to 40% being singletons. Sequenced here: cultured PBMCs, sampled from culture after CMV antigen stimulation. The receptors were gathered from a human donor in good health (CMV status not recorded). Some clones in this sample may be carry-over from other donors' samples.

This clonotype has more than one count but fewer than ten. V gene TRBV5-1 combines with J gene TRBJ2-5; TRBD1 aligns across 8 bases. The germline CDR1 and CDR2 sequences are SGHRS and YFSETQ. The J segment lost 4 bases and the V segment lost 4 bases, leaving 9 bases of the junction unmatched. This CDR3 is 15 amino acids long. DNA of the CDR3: TGCGCCAGCAGCAACGGACAGGGTGTGGGAGAGACCCAGTACTTC. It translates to CASSNGQGVGETQYF.

CDR3 sequence (DNA): TGTGCCAGCAGTTTGGTCTCCGTGCGGGGAGAGCAGTACTTC. Residues: CASSLVSVRGEQYF. The chain carries TRBV12-3 or TRBV12-4 and TRBJ2-7; a weak D match, TRBD2 (6 bases). This CDR3 has 14 amino acids. V was pared by 3 bases and J by 7 bases, with 16 bases between.

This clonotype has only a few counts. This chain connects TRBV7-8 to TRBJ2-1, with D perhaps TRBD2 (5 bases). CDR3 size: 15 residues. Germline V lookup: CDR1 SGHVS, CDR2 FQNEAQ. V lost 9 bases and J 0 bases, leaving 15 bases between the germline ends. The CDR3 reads CASSVGVASYNEQFF. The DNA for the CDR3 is TGTGCCAGTAGCGTCGGGGTGGCCTCCTACAATGAGCAGTTCTTC.

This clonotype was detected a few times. DNA for the CDR3: TGTGCCAGCCGCCCCGAAGCGGGGGTCACAGATACGCAGTATTTT. As protein: CASRPEAGVTDTQYF. The J gene is TRBJ2-3, the V gene TRBV6-5; TRBD2 matches at 8 bases. With V trimmed by 8 bases and J by 2 bases, 9 bases remained unmatched. The CDR3 consists of 15 residues. In germline, CDR1 is MNHEY, CDR2 SVGAGI.

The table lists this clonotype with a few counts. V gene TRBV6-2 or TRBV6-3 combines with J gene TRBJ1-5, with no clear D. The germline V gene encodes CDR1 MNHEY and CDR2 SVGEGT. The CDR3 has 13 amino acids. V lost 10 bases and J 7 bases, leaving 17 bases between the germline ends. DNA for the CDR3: TGTGCCACCGAAGAGAGGCATGGGCAGCCCCAGCATTTT. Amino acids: CATEERHGQPQHF.